Following are 5 T cell receptor beta chains from one sample sequenced in a study of identical twins. TCRdb re-analysed the 5' RACE reads in MiXCR, keeping a single row per CDR3 protein. The sample holds 210,000 or so distinct CDR3 sequences, more than 6.5% seen once. These data are also associated with another study on yellow fever vaccine responses in identical twins.

The sample consisted of memory (CD45RO+) T cells sorted from blood. The origin of the receptors is a woman between 18 and 29 years old in good health.

This clonotype was found many times. This rearrangement joins TRBV7-9 to TRBJ2-3; no definite D call. V lost 10 bases to trimming and J lost 2 bases, with 13 bases between them. Germline-derived CDR1 and CDR2 are SEHNR and FQNEAQ (reference sequence). This CDR3 has 13 residues. CDR3 in amino acids: CANDPVNTDTQYF. The CDR3, as DNA: TGTGCCAACGACCCCGTTAACACAGATACGCAGTATTTT.

The chain recombines TRBV7-9 with TRBJ2-7, with TRBD2 as a possible D gene (7 bases). V was shortened by 5 bases and J by 1 base, with 15 bases between the two germline ends. Germline CDR1 and CDR2: SEHNR and FQNEAQ (reference sequence). The CDR3 covers 15 residues. For the CDR3, the DNA is TGTGCCAGCAGCCCGAGGGGGGGAGGGTCCTACGAGCAGTACTTC. Residues: CASSPRGGGSYEQYF.

Ten or more counts support this clonotype. The genes are TRBV5-1 and TRBJ1-4; 7 bases match TRBD1. This CDR3 is built from 16 residues. The V gene end was trimmed by 1 base and the J gene end by 4 bases; junction bases not matched to a gene: 7. The germline V gene has CDR1 SGHRS and CDR2 YFSETQ. The CDR3 reads CASSLMGGQFNEKLFF. CDR3 sequence (DNA): TGCGCCAGCAGCTTGATGGGGGGACAGTTTAATGAAAAACTGTTTTTT.

This clonotype was detected only a few times. V usage is TRBV6-2 or TRBV6-3 and J usage is TRBJ2-1, with TRBD1 matching over 9 bases. V was clipped by 5 bases and J by 5 bases; unmatched bases: 7. Germline V gives CDR1 MNHEY, CDR2 SVGEGT. There are 15 residues in the CDR3. DNA for the CDR3: TGTGCCAGCAGTCCCGCCGGGACAGGGAACAATGAGCAGTTCTTC. Its translation: CASSPAGTGNNEQFF.

This clonotype was recorded a few times. The chain has TRBV7-9 and TRBJ2-1, with a weak D call TRBD2 (6 bases). There are 13 residues in the CDR3. Trimming removed 4 bases from V and 12 bases from J, with 16 bases in between. Germline CDR1 SEHNR, CDR2 FQNEAQ (reference sequence). The CDR3 coding sequence is TGTGCCAGCAGCTCGCTAGCGAGAGGGGTGCAGTTCTTC. It codes for CASSSLARGVQFF.